These 31 T cell receptor beta chains share one sample of origin, sequenced in a study of blood T cell repertoires in COVID-19. Method: immunoSEQ multiplex PCR; TCRdb's copy keeps in-frame clones and lacks some. This table has around 170,000 clones, more than 75% appearing once. What was sequenced was PBMCs or T cells enriched from blood (not recorded which). The receptor source for this set is a woman in her 30s who had recovered from COVID-19.

V usage is TRBV5-1 and J usage is TRBJ2-7; TRBD2 aligns across 7 bases. The trim removed 4 bases at V and 2 bases at J, leaving 15 bases unmatched. Germline CDR1 SGHRS, CDR2 YFSETQ. CDR3 size: 17 residues. Written as DNA, the CDR3 is TGCGCCAGCAGCGCCCTCTTGGCGGCTAGCGGAACCTACGAGCAGTACTTC. Its translation: CASSALLAASGTYEQYF.

The chain employs TRBV2 and TRBJ2-1; TRBD2 agrees at 7 bases. Germline lookup yields CDR1 SNHLY and CDR2 FYNNEI. J was trimmed by 8 bases and V by 8 bases; bases with no gene match: 6. The CDR3 spans 12 residues. CDR3 protein: CASGWTRDEQFF. For the CDR3, the DNA is TGTGCCAGCGGGTGGACTAGGGATGAGCAGTTCTTC.

This chain uses TRBV9 with TRBJ1-2, with TRBD1 identical over 7 bases. Germline CDR1 is SGDLS and CDR2 is YYNGEE. V shed 1 base and J 0 bases; nucleotides not matched to a gene: 3. There are 15 residues in the CDR3. For the CDR3, the DNA is TGTGCCAGCAGCGTAACAGGGGCGGCTAACTATGGCTACACCTTC. Protein product: CASSVTGAANYGYTF.

The J gene is TRBJ2-7, the V gene TRBV5-6, with 10 bases lining up with TRBD1. V was pared by 4 bases and J by 2 bases, with 3 bases of the junction left unmatched. CDR3 length: 14 amino acids. Germline V gene sequence: CDR1 SGHDT, CDR2 YYEEEE. The CDR3 sequence is CASSPGTGAYEQYF. CDR3 nucleotides: TGTGCCAGCAGCCCCGGGACAGGGGCCTACGAGCAGTACTTC.

The chain has TRBV27 and TRBJ2-5; TRBD2 might be the D (5 bases). Germline assignment: CDR1 MNHEY and CDR2 SMNVEV (reference sequence). The length of the CDR3 is 15 residues. Between the trimmed V and J ends, which lost 5 bases and 5 bases, there was a span of 18 bases. The CDR3 bases are TGTGCCAGCAGTGAGGGTGGGAGAGTCGAGGAGACCCAGTACTTC. It codes for CASSEGGRVEETQYF.

A few counts support this clone. The J gene is TRBJ2-2, the V gene TRBV7-2, with TRBD2 as a possible D gene (5 bases). Germline CDR1 is SGHTA and CDR2 is FQGNSA. CDR3 length: 15 amino acids. V was clipped by 1 base and J by 6 bases, with 12 bases between them. The CDR3 is CASSLEKLVSGELFF. CDR3 in DNA: TGTGCCAGCAGCTTAGAAAAACTAGTATCCGGGGAGCTGTTTTTT.

This clone was recorded once. CDR3 bases: TGTGCCAGCAGGACACAGGGTTACACCGGGGAGCTGTTTTTT. Its translation: CASRTQGYTGELFF. This chain uses TRBV28 with TRBJ2-2, with D possibly being TRBD1 (6 bases). V shed 6 bases and J shed 3 bases, with 11 bases lying between them. Germline CDR1 is MDHEN and CDR2 is SYDVKM. The CDR3 has 14 residues.

The chain recombines TRBV9 with TRBJ1-2; 8 bases match TRBD1. Trimming at V came to 0 bases and at J to 3 bases, leaving 7 bases not matched to a gene. Germline V gene data show CDR1 as SGDLS and CDR2 as YYNGEE. This CDR3 spans 16 amino acids. CDR3 DNA sequence: TGTGCCAGCAGCGTAGAAAGCCAGGGGGCCTACTATGGCTACACCTTC. Translating gives CASSVESQGAYYGYTF.

This clone was picked up one time. This sequence joins TRBV30 and TRBJ2-5, with TRBD2 identical over 11 bases. The CDR3 loop spans 14 amino acids. J lost 5 bases, V lost 1 base, and 3 bases had no gene match. Germline-derived CDR1 and CDR2 are GTSNPN and SVGIG (reference sequence). The CDR3 reads CAWSDLAGGETQYF. In DNA, the CDR3 is TGTGCCTGGAGTGACTTAGCGGGAGGGGAGACCCAGTACTTC.

In its sample, this clone was seen once. The gene calls are TRBV7-8 and TRBJ2-1, with 7 bases fitting TRBD2. Germline trimming cut 1 base from V and 5 bases from J; bases unmatched to any gene: 8. Germline V CDR1 and CDR2: SGHVS, FQNEAQ. This CDR3 has 16 amino acids. The CDR3 DNA follows: TGTGCCAGCAGCTTAGGTTTGGGCGGGAGCGACAATGAGCAGTTCTTC. Protein: CASSLGLGGSDNEQFF.

The chain recombines TRBV6-1 with TRBJ2-7; no reliable D call. CDR3 size: 13 residues. The V gene's germline CDR1 is MNHNS and CDR2 SASEGT. The germline V and J ends were trimmed by 0 bases and 4 bases, with 7 bases remaining between them. This CDR3 reads CASSEALIYEQYF. The CDR3 bases are TGTGCCAGCAGTGAAGCGTTAATTTACGAGCAGTACTTC.

The V gene is TRBV29-1, the J gene TRBJ2-1; the match to TRBD2 covers 8 bases. CDR3 length equals 13 residues. The germline V gene has CDR1 SQVTM and CDR2 ANQGSEA. Losses at the gene ends were 7 bases for V and 7 bases for J; bases not matched to a gene: 9. The CDR3 protein is CSGWVASGNEQFF. In DNA, the CDR3 is TGCAGCGGATGGGTGGCTAGCGGGAATGAGCAGTTCTTC.

The chain couples TRBV28 to TRBJ1-4; perhaps TRBD1 as D (6 bases). V was clipped by 5 bases and J by 5 bases, with 18 bases between them. The germline CDR1 and CDR2 sequences are MDHEN and SYDVKM. There are 16 residues in the CDR3. The CDR3 nucleotides read TGTGCCAGCAGTACAGGGACGGATTACCTAAATGAAAAACTGTTTTTT. Translation: CASSTGTDYLNEKLFF.

The chain is built from TRBV7-9 and TRBJ2-1, with 9 bases aligning to TRBD2. The CDR3 spans 16 residues. V shed 0 bases, J shed 5 bases, and the junction held 5 bases outside the gene matches. The V gene's germline CDR1 is SEHNR and CDR2 FQNEAQ (reference sequence). CDR3 bases: TGTGCCAGCAGCTTAGCATTGACTAGCGGACACAATGAGCAGTTCTTC. Protein product: CASSLALTSGHNEQFF.

Remarks on this clone: An end of the junction differs from the germline gene, which may be a read error. V usage is TRBV19 and J usage is TRBJ1-1; D not resolved. This CDR3 is 16 amino acids long. Germline CDR1 is LNHDA and CDR2 is SQIVND (reference sequence). The CDR3 coding sequence is TGTGCCAGTAGTATGATTGGCAACAGAGAGAACATTGAAGCTTTCTTT. Amino acids: CASSMIGNRENIEAFF. Filled out from reference TRBV19 and TRBJ1-1, the complete variable domain reads DGGITQSPKYLFRKEGQNVTLSCEQNLNHDAMYWYRQDPGQGLRLIYYSQIVNDFQKGDIAEGYSVSREKKESFPLTVTSAQKNPTAFYLCASSMIGNRENIEAFFGQGTRLTVV.

CDR3 sequence: CASSTSVGAQYF. The CDR3 region has the DNA TGTGCCAGCAGCACCAGCGTGGGGGCCCAGTACTTC. The V call is TRBV11-2, the J call TRBJ2-7; TRBD1 is a possible D gene (6 bases). This CDR3 is 12 amino acids long. Trimming removed 5 bases at V and 10 bases at J, with 15 bases between. Germline CDR1 and CDR2: SGHAT and FQNNGV.

V is TRBV28 and J is TRBJ1-5, with D perhaps TRBD1 (5 bases). Trimming shortened V by 7 bases and J by 0 bases, and 10 bases separated the two germline ends. The CDR3 has 14 residues. CDR1 and CDR2 from the germline V gene are MDHEN and SYDVKM. The CDR3 nucleotides are TGTGCCAGCATTAGCGGGGGTAGCAATCAGCCCCAGCATTTT. Residues: CASISGGSNQPQHF. The full variable domain, completed using reference TRBV28 and TRBJ1-5, is DVKVTQSSRYLVKRTGEKVFLECVQDMDHENMFWYRQDPGLGLRLIYFSYDVKMKEKGDIPEGYSVSREKKERFSLILESASTNQTSMYLCASISGGSNQPQHFGDGTRLSIL.

V and J are TRBV7-8 and TRBJ1-2, with no clear D. V was shortened by 5 bases and J by 8 bases, with 18 bases between the two germline ends. This CDR3 comprises 14 residues. CDR1 SGHVS and CDR2 FQNEAQ come from the germline V gene. The CDR3 nucleotides are TGTGCCAGCAGCCCCTGGGCTGGTAGAGACGGCTACACCTTC. Residues: CASSPWAGRDGYTF. Based on the CDR3 plus reference TRBV7-8 and TRBJ1-2, the full variable domain is GAGVSQSPRYKVAKRGQDVALRCDPISGHVSLFWYQQALGQGPEFLTYFQNEAQLDKSGLPSDRFFAERPEGSVSTLKIQRTQQEDSAVYLCASSPWAGRDGYTFGSGTRLTVV.

The CDR3 DNA follows: TGTGCCAGCAGCCTCACTCTAGCCTCGGGGGACACCGGGGAGCTGTTTTTT. This encodes CASSLTLASGDTGELFF. The J gene is TRBJ2-2, the V gene TRBV7-9; perhaps TRBD2 as D (6 bases). CDR3 length equals 17 residues. V was shortened by 5 bases and J by 3 bases, with 19 bases between the two germline ends. The germline CDR1 and CDR2 sequences are SEHNR and FQNEAQ (reference sequence).

This clone appeared once. CDR3 DNA: TGTGCCAGCAGTTACGGCCGACAGCGCGGGGAGCTGTTTTTT. This sequence encodes CASSYGRQRGELFF. The chain employs TRBV6-2 or TRBV6-3 and TRBJ2-2; D might be TRBD1 (5 bases). The CDR3 length is 14 residues. Germline values: CDR1 MNHEY, CDR2 SVGEGT. V shed 2 bases and J shed 7 bases, with 11 bases lying between them.

This chain connects TRBV10-3 to TRBJ1-2, with a tentative D call TRBD1 (6 bases). The CDR3 is 16 residues long. Germline V gene lookup returns CDR1 ENHRY and CDR2 SYGVKD. Trimming removed 2 bases from V and 2 bases from J, with 15 bases in between. The CDR3, as DNA: TGTGCCATCAGTGAGGAGGCGAGGGGGAAAAACTATGGCTACACCTTC. The encoded protein is CAISEEARGKNYGYTF.

This chain connects TRBV6-6 to TRBJ2-7, with TRBD1 identical over 9 bases. The CDR3 is 14 residues long. The germline V gene has CDR1 MNHNY and CDR2 SVGAGI (reference sequence). Unmatched junction bases numbered 3, after V lost 2 bases and J lost 4 bases. CDR3 coding DNA: TGTGCCAGCAGTTACGGGACAGGGCCTTACGAGCAGTACTTC. Translated, it gives CASSYGTGPYEQYF.

This clone has a handful of counts. The chain links TRBV5-1 to TRBJ1-6, with 9 bases matching TRBD1. The CDR3 spans 14 residues. CDR1 SGHRS and CDR2 YFSETQ come from the germline V gene. V gave up 3 bases and J gave up 9 bases; unmatched junction bases: 4. In DNA form, the CDR3 reads TGCGCCAGCAGCTACCGGACAGGGGCTTCACCCCTCCACTTT. It encodes CASSYRTGASPLHF.

This chain uses TRBV29-1 with TRBJ1-1; D remains ambiguous. Trimming pared 7 bases from V and 0 bases from J, leaving 9 bases between. The CDR3 totals 12 residues. Germline CDR1 and CDR2: SQVTM and ANQGSEA. The CDR3 coding sequence is TGCAGCGCGGTCAGGATGAACACTGAAGCTTTCTTT. It is translated as CSAVRMNTEAFF.

The V gene is TRBV6-5, the J gene TRBJ2-1, with D perhaps matching TRBD1 (6 bases). The ends were cut back, 0 bases at V and 6 bases at J, with 9 bases in the middle. Germline lookup yields CDR1 MNHEY and CDR2 SVGAGI. CDR3 size: 14 residues. The CDR3 DNA reads as TGTGCCAGCAGTTACTCGAGAGGGGGCAATGAGCAGTTCTTC. Encoded protein: CASSYSRGGNEQFF.

The gene calls are TRBV12-3 or TRBV12-4 and TRBJ2-7, with D perhaps matching TRBD2 (5 bases). The CDR3 has 13 amino acids. V was pared by 5 bases and J by 7 bases, with 15 bases between. The CDR3 loop is CASSPGLPQEQYF. The CDR3 DNA reads as TGTGCCAGCAGTCCCGGACTCCCCCAGGAGCAGTACTTC.

The CDR3 reads CASSLLGQGAQLNEQYF. CDR3 DNA: TGTGCCAGCAGTTTATTGGGACAGGGGGCCCAGCTCAACGAGCAGTACTTC. The chain couples TRBV27 to TRBJ2-7, with 12 bases aligning to TRBD1. Germline CDR1 reads MNHEY; CDR2 reads SMNVEV (reference sequence). J was trimmed by 5 bases and V by 1 base; bases with no gene match: 9. This CDR3 contains 17 residues.

V usage is TRBV6-5 and J usage is TRBJ2-7; 12 nucleotides line up with TRBD1. The CDR3 loop spans 15 amino acids. V was clipped by 6 bases and J by 1 base; unmatched bases: 4. Per the germline V gene, CDR1 is MNHEY and CDR2 is SVGAGI. Here the CDR3 DNA reads TGTGCCAGCAGCAAGGGACAGGGGGCATCCTACGAGCAGTACTTC. This translates into CASSKGQGASYEQYF.

This clone was found a few times. The V and J genes are TRBV29-1 and TRBJ2-7; 8 nucleotides align to TRBD2. The CDR3 has 15 amino acids. The V and J ends lost 0 bases and 2 bases, in that order; junction bases with no gene match: 6. Per the germline V gene, CDR1 is SQVTM and CDR2 is ANQGSEA. CDR3 protein: CSVEEGSGRAYEQYF. CDR3 nucleotide sequence: TGCAGCGTTGAAGAGGGTTCCGGGAGGGCCTACGAGCAGTACTTC.

The rearrangement links TRBV11-3 to TRBJ2-3; 8 bases map to TRBD2. Per germline, CDR1 SGHNT and CDR2 YENEEA. The trim removed 2 bases at V and 2 bases at J, leaving 6 bases unmatched. The CDR3 extends over 16 amino acids. The CDR3 region is CASSLTAGGPTDTQYF. CDR3 sequence (DNA): TGTGCCAGCAGCTTAACGGCGGGAGGCCCCACAGATACGCAGTATTTT.

The gene calls are TRBV6-5 and TRBJ1-2, with 8 bases that match TRBD1. This CDR3 has 14 amino acids. The trim removed 2 bases at V and 8 bases at J, leaving 7 bases unmatched. Germline-derived CDR1 and CDR2 are MNHEY and SVGAGI. The CDR3 bases are TGTGCCAGCAGTTACCGGACAGGGATGAGCGGCTACACCTTC. The encoded protein is CASSYRTGMSGYTF.